This passage covers 27 T cell receptor beta chains from one sample sequenced in a study of T-cell memory formation after mild COVID-19 (dated by TCRdb to 2020 to 2022). The library was obtained by 5' RACE. The reads were generated on an Illumina NovaSeq 6000. TCRdb reanalyzed the raw reads on its own, using fastp at Q25 for trimming and MiXCR for clone calling, and kept in-frame beta chains. Rows are combined by CDR3 protein, so each entry shows the most common genes and DNA. The sample table holds 540,000 or so distinct CDR3 sequences, of which around 21% were seen once. Around 13% of the sample is in the top ten clones. The sequencing sample was made of PBMCs or a T cell subset sorted from them (not recorded which). The receptors derive from an adult woman who had mild COVID-19 (a few samples of this study predate the infection). The sample titles of this study are shuffled in the database, so cell type and time point are left out; the donor was told from shared clones.

The chain recombines TRBV30 with TRBJ2-1; D remains ambiguous. Trimming left V 3 bases short and J 7 bases short, with 16 bases between. Germline loops: CDR1 GTSNPN, CDR2 SVGIG (reference sequence). This CDR3 comprises 14 residues. CDR3 protein: CAWRPRASGNEQFF. In nucleotides, the CDR3 is TGTGCCTGGAGGCCCCGGGCGAGTGGTAATGAGCAGTTCTTC.

CDR3 in amino acids: CSAREDRASPLHF. CDR3 in DNA: TGCAGTGCTAGGGAGGACAGGGCTTCACCCCTCCACTTT. V is TRBV20-1 and J is TRBJ1-6; 8 positions agree with TRBD1. There are 13 residues in the CDR3. The J segment lost 9 bases and the V segment lost 3 bases, leaving 4 bases of the junction unmatched. Germline lookup yields CDR1 DFQATT and CDR2 SNEGSKA (reference sequence).

This clonotype was seen more than once but under ten times. The chain uses TRBV4-1 and TRBJ2-3; no firm D call. With 2 bases removed from V and 6 bases from J, the gap between germline ends came to 9 bases. Germline assignment: CDR1 MGHRA and CDR2 YSYEKL. The CDR3 is 13 amino acids. The chain's CDR3 is CASSQPLADTQYF. In DNA, the CDR3 is TGCGCCAGCAGCCAACCACTCGCCGATACGCAGTATTTT.

The sample holds a few counts of this clonotype. The rearrangement joins TRBV5-5 to TRBJ1-1; a weak D match, TRBD1 (5 bases). From germline, CDR1 is SGHKS and CDR2 YYEKEE (reference sequence). The V end was cut by 0 bases, the J end by 5 bases, with 8 bases between. This CDR3 is 13 amino acids long. The CDR3 reads CASSLGQMTEAFF. CDR3 nucleotide sequence: TGTGCCAGCAGCTTGGGACAGATGACTGAAGCTTTCTTT.

This clonotype was recorded a few times. J is TRBJ1-6 and V is TRBV5-1, with D possibly TRBD1 on 6 matching bases. Germline CDR1 reads SGHRS; CDR2 reads YFSETQ. V was trimmed by 4 bases and J by 10 bases, leaving 15 bases between them. This CDR3 is built from 14 residues. The CDR3 DNA is TGCGCCAGCAGCCTGGACAGTGCCTACTCACCCCTCCACTTT. Protein: CASSLDSAYSPLHF.

This clonotype was observed a handful of times. This rearrangement joins TRBV6-4 to TRBJ2-2; D possibly corresponds to TRBD2 (7 bases). This CDR3 has 15 amino acids. Germline V gene data show CDR1 as MRHNA and CDR2 as SNTAGT. V gave up 3 bases and J gave up 3 bases, with 11 bases separating them. The CDR3 loop is CASSDGGGDTGELFF. In DNA form, the CDR3 reads TGTGCCAGCAGTGATGGAGGGGGGGACACCGGGGAGCTGTTTTTT.

The rearrangement uses TRBV5-1 and TRBJ2-5; 8 nucleotides line up with TRBD2. Germline assignment: CDR1 SGHRS and CDR2 YFSETQ. After removal of 4 bases from V and 4 bases from J, the junction contained 18 bases not matched to a gene. This CDR3 has 18 amino acids. Here the CDR3 DNA reads TGCGCCAGCAGCCCACCGTCGACGAGGTCTAGCGGGTTAGAGACCCAGTACTTC. Its translation: CASSPPSTRSSGLETQYF.

This sequence joins TRBV11-2 and TRBJ2-2, with no clear D. CDR3 size: 13 residues. CDR1 SGHAT and CDR2 FQNNGV come from the germline V gene. The V end was cut by 1 base, the J end by 8 bases, with 8 bases between. The CDR3 here is CASSLVSRGELFF. The CDR3 DNA follows: TGTGCCAGCAGCTTAGTGTCCCGGGGGGAGCTGTTTTTT.

The rearrangement joins TRBV29-1 to TRBJ1-2; unclear D gene. Germline CDR1 reads SQVTM; CDR2 reads ANQGSEA. This CDR3 has 11 amino acids. The V end was cut by 7 bases, the J end by 7 bases, with 13 bases between. Here the CDR3 reads CSGGELRGYTF. As DNA, the CDR3 is TGCAGCGGCGGGGAATTACGTGGCTACACCTTC.

This clonotype was observed at least ten times. The chain recombines TRBV5-1 with TRBJ2-1, with D uncertain. The CDR3 contains 13 residues. Trimming removed 0 bases from V and 6 bases from J, with 7 bases in between. Germline V gene sequence: CDR1 SGHRS, CDR2 YFSETQ. CDR3 sequence: CASSLGGSNEQFF. CDR3 sequence (DNA): TGCGCCAGCAGCTTGGGGGGAAGCAATGAGCAGTTCTTC.

The rearrangement uses TRBV11-2 and TRBJ2-1, with TRBD2 matching over 10 bases. CDR1 and CDR2 (germline): SGHAT, FQNNGV. Germline trimming cut 3 bases from V and 4 bases from J; bases unmatched to any gene: 6. This CDR3 spans 16 amino acids. The CDR3 is CASSFTGTSAYNEQFF. CDR3 DNA sequence: TGTGCCAGCAGCTTCACCGGGACTAGCGCGTACAATGAGCAGTTCTTC.

This clonotype was detected a few times. The chain employs TRBV2 and TRBJ1-5; 7 bases match TRBD1. V lost 8 bases, J lost 7 bases, and 14 bases stayed unmatched. The germline gives CDR1 SNHLY, CDR2 FYNNEI. The CDR3 is 15 residues long. The CDR3 nucleotides read TGTGCCAGCGGGGGAGATGACAGGGCCGGCCAGCCCCAGCATTTT. It yields the protein CASGGDDRAGQPQHF.

This clonotype occurred a few times. The V and J genes are TRBV20-1 and TRBJ2-5; 8 bases line up with TRBD2. The CDR3 extends over 14 amino acids. Germline lookup yields CDR1 DFQATT and CDR2 SNEGSKA (reference sequence). V dropped 6 bases and J dropped 0; count of bases not matched to a gene: 6. The CDR3 loop is CSASSGAHQETQYF. Here the CDR3 DNA reads TGCAGTGCCAGTAGCGGGGCACACCAAGAGACCCAGTACTTC.

This clonotype was counted at least ten times. V usage is TRBV15 and J usage is TRBJ2-3; 7 bases fit TRBD2. CDR1 and CDR2 from the germline V gene are LNHNV and YYDKDF (reference sequence). The CDR3 has 16 amino acids. Trimming at V came to 5 bases and at J to 3 bases, leaving 11 bases not matched to a gene. The CDR3 here is CATSSHLAAGTDTQYF. The CDR3 region has the DNA TGTGCCACCAGCTCCCACCTAGCGGCGGGTACAGATACGCAGTATTTT. Complete variable domain (other parts from reference TRBV15 and TRBJ2-3): DAMVIQNPRYQVTQFGKPVTLSCSQTLNHNVMYWYQQKSSQAPKLLFHYYDKDFNNEADTPDNFQSRRPNTSFCFLDIRSPGLGDTAMYLCATSSHLAAGTDTQYFGPGTRLTVL.

This clonotype was detected only a few times. The chain employs TRBV10-3 and TRBJ2-1; 13 positions agree with TRBD2. This CDR3 has 18 amino acids. Germline trimming cut 8 bases from V and 1 base from J; bases unmatched to any gene: 11. Germline assignment: CDR1 ENHRY and CDR2 SYGVKD. The CDR3 loop is CAILGTSGVIGSYNEQFF. CDR3 nucleotides: TGTGCCATCTTAGGGACTAGCGGGGTCATCGGGTCCTACAATGAGCAGTTCTTC.

The rearrangement uses TRBV12-3 or TRBV12-4 and TRBJ1-5, with D uncertain. The V gene lost 3 bases and the J gene lost 4 bases, with 13 bases spanning the gap. The CDR3 sequence is 15 residues long. The CDR3 DNA is TGTGCCAGCAGTTTTGGCAGCGAGATAAATCAGCCCCAGCATTTT. This translates into CASSFGSEINQPQHF.

In this sample, this clonotype turned up a few times. The V gene is TRBV7-9, the J gene TRBJ1-6; perhaps TRBD1 as D (5 bases). This CDR3 has 14 amino acids. Germline lookup yields CDR1 SEHNR and CDR2 FQNEAQ (reference sequence). Trimming stripped 2 bases from V and 10 bases from J, with 12 bases between. CDR3 residues: CASSLQGLGSPLHF. The DNA of the CDR3 is TGTGCCAGCAGCTTACAGGGATTGGGGTCACCCCTCCACTTT.

The V call is TRBV5-1, the J call TRBJ2-1; TRBD1 or TRBD2 may be the D gene (5 bases each). The CDR3 consists of 17 residues. Germline V gene data show CDR1 as SGHRS and CDR2 as YFSETQ. The V gene lost 4 bases and the J gene lost 3 bases, with 20 bases spanning the gap. In nucleotides, the CDR3 is TGCGCCAGCAGCCAGTCCGGGACCCAAACCCACTACAATGAGCAGTTCTTC. Translating it yields CASSQSGTQTHYNEQFF.

The genes are TRBV15 and TRBJ2-4; the D gene could be TRBD1 or TRBD2 (5 bases each). Trimming shortened V by 8 bases and J by 6 bases, and 14 bases separated the two germline ends. The CDR3 extends over 13 amino acids. The germline gives CDR1 LNHNV, CDR2 YYDKDF (reference sequence). CDR3 nucleotides: TGTGCCACCGGTAGGGAGACAGTAAACATTCAGTACTTC. Translation: CATGRETVNIQYF.

The genes are TRBV12-3 or TRBV12-4 and TRBJ1-5, with D maybe TRBD1 (5 bases). V lost 7 bases, J lost 7 bases, and 14 bases lay in between. This CDR3 has 13 residues. CDR3 in DNA: TGTGCCAGCACCCGCCCAGGGTACCAGCCCCAGCATTTT. Protein product: CASTRPGYQPQHF.

This chain links TRBV5-1 with TRBJ1-2; D not resolved. The V gene lost 0 bases and the J gene lost 9 bases, with 15 bases spanning the gap. This CDR3 comprises 14 residues. The V gene's germline CDR1 is SGHRS and CDR2 YFSETQ. CDR3 region: CASSLAVEGSRYTF. The CDR3 DNA is TGCGCCAGCAGCTTGGCCGTCGAGGGTTCTCGCTACACCTTC.

This clonotype was seen only a few times. The V call is TRBV19, the J call TRBJ2-3; TRBD2 aligns across 10 bases. The V gene's germline CDR1 is LNHDA and CDR2 SQIVND (reference sequence). The CDR3 runs to 15 residues. V lost 6 bases to trimming and J lost 4 bases; unmatched junction nucleotides: 7. CDR3 region: CASSPGTSDADTQYF. CDR3 in DNA: TGTGCCAGTAGCCCCGGGACTAGCGATGCAGATACGCAGTATTTT.

This chain's CDR3 is CASTKTRDRGEGYTF. The CDR3 coding sequence is TGTGCCAGCACCAAGACCCGGGACAGAGGGGAAGGCTACACCTTC. The gene calls are TRBV7-2 and TRBJ1-2, with TRBD1 matching over 7 bases. Germline-derived CDR1 and CDR2 are SGHTA and FQGNSA. CDR3 length: 15 residues. V lost 7 bases to trimming and J lost 8 bases; unmatched junction nucleotides: 16. The full variable domain, its missing parts supplied by reference TRBV7-2 and TRBJ1-2, is GAGVSQSPSNKVTEKGKDVELRCDPISGHTALYWYRQSLGQGLEFLIYFQGNSAPDKSGLPSDRFSAERTGGSVSTLTIQRTQQEDSAVYLCASTKTRDRGEGYTFGSGTRLTVV.

The V gene is TRBV27, the J gene TRBJ2-1; 11 positions match TRBD2. The germline V gene encodes CDR1 MNHEY and CDR2 SMNVEV (reference sequence). This CDR3 has 19 amino acids. Unmatched junction bases numbered 10, after V lost 2 bases and J lost 1 base. The CDR3 nucleotides are TGTGCCAGCAGTTTAAGTCCTCTTCTAGCGGGAGGATCCTACAATGAGCAGTTCTTC. This sequence encodes CASSLSPLLAGGSYNEQFF.

The chain joins TRBV7-6 to TRBJ2-3; TRBD2 aligns across 8 bases. The trim removed 0 bases at V and 0 bases at J, leaving 14 bases unmatched. Germline V gene sequence: CDR1 SGHVS, CDR2 FNYEAQ. The CDR3 is made up of 20 amino acids. CDR3 residues: CASSLAGWQATSASTDTQYF. The CDR3 nucleotides read TGTGCCAGCAGCTTAGCGGGGTGGCAGGCGACTAGCGCTAGCACAGATACGCAGTATTTT. Together with reference TRBV7-6 and TRBJ2-3, the CDR3 gives the full variable domain: GAGVSQSPRYKVTKRGQDVALRCDPISGHVSLYWYRQALGQGPEFLTYFNYEAQQDKSGLPNDRFSAERPEGSISTLTIQRTEQRDSAMYRCASSLAGWQATSASTDTQYFGPGTRLTVL.

This clonotype was seen more than once but under ten times. V is TRBV5-1 and J is TRBJ2-7; D gene ambiguous. The V end lost 0 bases, the J end lost 7 bases, and 11 bases lay between the germline ends. CDR1 is SGHRS, CDR2 YFSETQ, per germline. The CDR3 is 13 amino acids. The CDR3 sequence is CASSLGGEWEQYF. In DNA, the CDR3 is TGCGCCAGCAGCTTGGGTGGCGAGTGGGAGCAGTACTTC.

This clonotype was detected only a few times. This chain joins TRBV9 and TRBJ2-1, with 7 bases matching TRBD2. V shed 0 bases and J 7 bases; nucleotides not matched to a gene: 7. The CDR3 is 15 amino acids. Germline assignment: CDR1 SGDLS and CDR2 YYNGEE. The CDR3 protein is CASSVASGLGNEQFF. DNA for the CDR3: TGTGCCAGCAGCGTAGCTAGCGGACTAGGGAATGAGCAGTTCTTC.